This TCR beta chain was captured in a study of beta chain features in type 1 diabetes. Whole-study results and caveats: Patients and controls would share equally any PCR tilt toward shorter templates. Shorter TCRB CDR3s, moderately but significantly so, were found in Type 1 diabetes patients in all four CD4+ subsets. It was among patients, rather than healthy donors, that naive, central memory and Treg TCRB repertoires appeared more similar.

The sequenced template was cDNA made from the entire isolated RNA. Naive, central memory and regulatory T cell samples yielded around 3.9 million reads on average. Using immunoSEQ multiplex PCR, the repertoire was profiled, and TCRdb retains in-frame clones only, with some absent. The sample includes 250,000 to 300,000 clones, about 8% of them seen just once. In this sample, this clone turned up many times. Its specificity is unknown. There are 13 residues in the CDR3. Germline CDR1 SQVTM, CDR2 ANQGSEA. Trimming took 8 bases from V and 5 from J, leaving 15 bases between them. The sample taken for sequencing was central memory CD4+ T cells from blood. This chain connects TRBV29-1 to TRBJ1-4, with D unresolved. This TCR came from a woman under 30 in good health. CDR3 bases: TGCAGCAGCCGGGAAACTCCCAATGAAAAACTGTTTTTT. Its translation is CSSRETPNEKLFF.